Shown below are 28 T cell receptor beta chains from a single sample sequenced in a study of CD8 T cells in ankylosing spondylitis. Each CDR3 protein gets one entry after TCRdb re-called the 5' RACE reads with MiXCR. Of 200,000 to 300,000 distinct CDR3 sequences listed, around 10% were seen once; the top ten hold roughly 6.8%. Sequences were obtained from blood, either unsorted or a sorted T cell fraction (not recorded which). These receptors were taken from a male donor with ankylosing spondylitis or in good health (not recorded which).

This clonotype turned up a few times. The chain couples TRBV3-1 to TRBJ2-7; the D is unclear. Germline V gene sequence: CDR1 LGHDT, CDR2 YNNKEL (reference sequence). Trimming stripped 4 bases from V and 12 bases from J, with 22 bases between. The CDR3 sequence is 14 residues long. The CDR3 spells CASSPLSSRPRRYF. The CDR3 bases are TGTGCCAGCAGCCCTCTGTCCAGCCGCCCTCGGAGGTACTTC.

As regards this clonotype: One end of the junction is discordant with germline, which a read error may explain. The gene calls are TRBV10-3 and TRBJ2-1, with D hard to call. The germline CDR1 and CDR2 sequences are ENHRY and SYGVKD. There are 12 residues in the CDR3. The CDR3 DNA is TGTGCCATCAGTGAGCCAAACGATGAGGAGTTCTTC. This codes for CAISEPNDEEFF.

This clonotype was seen at least ten times. The chain couples TRBV20-1 to TRBJ2-3; D is uncertain. The CDR3 sequence is 14 residues long. Germline assignment: CDR1 DFQATT and CDR2 SNEGSKA (reference sequence). Trimming left V 6 bases short and J 4 bases short, with 17 bases between. The CDR3 sequence: CSAPDLRNADTQYF. The CDR3 DNA reads as TGCAGTGCGCCCGACCTAAGGAACGCAGATACGCAGTATTTT.

The chain uses TRBV20-1 and TRBJ1-6; no firm D call. Germline CDR1 reads DFQATT; CDR2 reads SNEGSKA (reference sequence). This CDR3 spans 16 amino acids. V was pared by 1 base and J by 3 bases, with 13 bases between. Here the CDR3 reads CSARGRSSNYNSPLHF. Here the CDR3 DNA reads TGCAGTGCTAGAGGAAGAAGTTCAAACTATAATTCACCCCTCCACTTT.

The chain links TRBV6-2 or TRBV6-3 to TRBJ2-7; D perhaps matches TRBD1 (5 bases). V was shortened by 10 bases and J by 1 base, with 14 bases between the two germline ends. Germline-derived CDR1 and CDR2 are MNHEY and SVGEGT. The CDR3 has 13 residues. The CDR3 here is CATQGVGSYEQYF. CDR3 DNA sequence: TGTGCCACCCAGGGCGTGGGGTCCTACGAGCAGTACTTC.

The chain couples TRBV5-5 to TRBJ2-2; no reliable D call. Germline lookup yields CDR1 SGHKS and CDR2 YYEKEE (reference sequence). This CDR3 region has 16 residues. Between the trimmed V and J ends, which lost 4 bases and 4 bases, there was a span of 17 bases. CDR3 nucleotide sequence: TGTGCCAGCAGCAAGGACGGATCCCGTTTCACCGGGGAGCTGTTTTTT. As protein: CASSKDGSRFTGELFF.

The chain employs TRBV11-3 and TRBJ2-2; no clear D. This CDR3 spans 13 amino acids. Trimming shortened V by 1 base and J by 9 bases, and 9 bases separated the two germline ends. Germline CDR1 reads SGHNT; CDR2 reads YENEEA. The CDR3: CASSLGIDRELFF. DNA for the CDR3: TGTGCCAGCAGCTTAGGGATTGATCGGGAGCTGTTTTTT.

This clonotype was seen at least ten times. The chain has TRBV20-1 and TRBJ1-6; TRBD1 aligns across 7 bases. The germline V gene has CDR1 DFQATT and CDR2 SNEGSKA (reference sequence). Germline trimming cut 1 base from V and 3 bases from J; bases unmatched to any gene: 6. The CDR3 totals 16 residues. For the CDR3, the DNA is TGCAGTGCTAGAGCGCCCCGGGACAGCTATAATTCACCCCTCCACTTT. It encodes CSARAPRDSYNSPLHF.

This clonotype came up many times. This sequence joins TRBV28 and TRBJ1-3; 7 bases line up with TRBD1. V shed 6 bases and J 4 bases; nucleotides not matched to a gene: 9. CDR3 length: 15 amino acids. Germline V gene lookup returns CDR1 MDHEN and CDR2 SYDVKM. CDR3 in DNA: TGTGCCAGCAGCTCCTCGGGACAGCTAGGAAACACCATATATTTT. Protein product: CASSSSGQLGNTIYF.

This clonotype was seen a few times. The genes are TRBV7-9 and TRBJ2-3; D unclear. The CDR3 has 16 amino acids. Trimming removed 5 bases at V and 0 bases at J, with 15 bases between. Germline V gives CDR1 SEHNR, CDR2 FQNEAQ (reference sequence). This chain's CDR3 is CASSPPYEQSTDTQYF. The DNA for the CDR3 is TGTGCCAGCAGCCCCCCTTACGAGCAGAGCACAGATACGCAGTATTTT.

This clonotype was found many times. The chain combines TRBV29-1 with TRBJ1-2; tentative D call: TRBD1 (6 bases). Trimming removed 4 bases at V and 5 bases at J, with 14 bases between. CDR3 length equals 13 residues. Germline values: CDR1 SQVTM, CDR2 ANQGSEA. CDR3 residues: CSVGGGLRYGYTF. DNA for the CDR3: TGCAGCGTTGGAGGGGGGCTAAGATATGGCTACACCTTC. The variable domain in full, completed from reference TRBV29-1 and TRBJ1-2, reads SAVISQKPSRDICQRGTSLTIQCQVDSQVTMMFWYRQQPGQSLTLIATANQGSEATYESGFVIDKFPISRPNLTFSTLTVSNMSPEDSSIYLCSVGGGLRYGYTFGSGTRLTVV.

This clonotype was counted between two and nine times. V gene TRBV28 combines with J gene TRBJ2-1; 7 bases line up with TRBD1. V dropped 6 bases and J dropped 7; count of bases not matched to a gene: 9. CDR3 length: 14 amino acids. The V gene's germline CDR1 is MDHEN and CDR2 SYDVKM. This CDR3 reads CASSRDRAINEQFF. For the CDR3, the DNA is TGTGCCAGCAGCAGGGACAGAGCCATTAATGAGCAGTTCTTC.

This clonotype was observed many times. The chain carries TRBV15 and TRBJ2-5; 13 positions agree with TRBD2. The trim removed 0 bases at V and 3 bases at J, leaving 1 base unmatched. Germline CDR1 reads LNHNV; CDR2 reads YYDKDF (reference sequence). This CDR3 has 16 amino acids. Written as DNA, the CDR3 is TGTGCCACCAGCAGAGATGGGACTAGCGGGAAAGAGACCCAGTACTTC. It encodes CATSRDGTSGKETQYF.

J is TRBJ2-6 and V is TRBV3-1; no clear D gene. The CDR3 runs 15 residues. Germline loops: CDR1 LGHDT, CDR2 YNNKEL (reference sequence). V was clipped by 2 bases and J by 2 bases, with 7 bases between them. CDR3 amino acids: CASSQSRAGANVLTF. CDR3 DNA sequence: TGTGCCAGCAGCCAATCCCGGGCTGGGGCCAACGTCCTGACTTTC.

The table lists this clonotype with many counts. A junction boundary mismatches the germline segment, possibly from a read error. The chain has TRBV28 and TRBJ2-1; TRBD2 agrees at 13 bases. The CDR3 consists of 12 residues. CDR1 is MDHEN and CDR2 is SYDVKM in the germline V gene. The CDR3 coding sequence is TGTGCCAGCAGTTTATCTGGACTAGCGGGAGTCTTC. Translated: CASSLSGLAGVF.

This clonotype was seen repeatedly, ten times or more. The V gene is TRBV5-1, the J gene TRBJ1-1, with a tentative D call TRBD1 (6 bases). CDR1 and CDR2 from the germline V gene are SGHRS and YFSETQ. The V end was cut by 0 bases, the J end by 6 bases, with 15 bases between. CDR3 length: 15 amino acids. The CDR3 bases are TGCGCCAGCAGCTTGGAGGGCAGGGGTCGCGCTGAAGCTTTCTTT. It codes for CASSLEGRGRAEAFF.

This clonotype was observed many times. The V gene is TRBV28, the J gene TRBJ2-2, with a possible D match to TRBD1 (7 bases). This CDR3 contains 15 residues. CDR1 is MDHEN and CDR2 is SYDVKM in the germline V gene. The V end lost 4 bases, the J end lost 3 bases, and 12 bases lay between the germline ends. In DNA form, the CDR3 reads TGTGCCAGCAGTTCGCGGAGGGGGCACACCGGGGAGCTGTTTTTT. It yields the protein CASSSRRGHTGELFF.

This clonotype was counted ten times or more. This chain uses TRBV28 with TRBJ2-5; 12 bases fit TRBD2. CDR3 size: 17 residues. Germline CDR1 is MDHEN and CDR2 is SYDVKM. V gave up 0 bases and J gave up 0 bases; unmatched junction bases: 2. CDR3 sequence reads: CASSLWTSGRDQETQYF. The CDR3, as DNA: TGTGCCAGCAGTTTATGGACTAGCGGGAGAGACCAAGAGACCCAGTACTTC. Supplemented by reference TRBV28 and TRBJ2-5, the full variable domain reads DVKVTQSSRYLVKRTGEKVFLECVQDMDHENMFWYRQDPGLGLRLIYFSYDVKMKEKGDIPEGYSVSREKKERFSLILESASTNQTSMYLCASSLWTSGRDQETQYFGPGTRLLVL.

Ten or more counts support this clonotype. This sequence joins TRBV15 and TRBJ1-3; D gene unclear. The CDR3 contains 16 residues. Germline CDR1 and CDR2: LNHNV and YYDKDF (reference sequence). Trimming shortened V by 0 bases and J by 0 bases, and 9 bases separated the two germline ends. CDR3 nucleotides: TGTGCCACCAGCAGAGAAGAGGAGGGCTCTGGAAACACCATATATTTT. This translates into CATSREEEGSGNTIYF. Based on the CDR3 plus reference TRBV15 and TRBJ1-3, the full variable domain is DAMVIQNPRYQVTQFGKPVTLSCSQTLNHNVMYWYQQKSSQAPKLLFHYYDKDFNNEADTPDNFQSRRPNTSFCFLDIRSPGLGDTAMYLCATSREEEGSGNTIYFGEGSWLTVV.

Turning to this clonotype: Relative to the germline gene, one junction end is altered; a read error may explain this. The V gene is TRBV7-9, the J gene TRBJ2-1; 7 bases match TRBD2. CDR1 is SEHNR and CDR2 is FQNEAQ in the germline V gene (reference sequence). The length of the CDR3 is 14 residues. The DNA for the CDR3 is TGTGCCAGCAGCCCTATGGGACTAACCAATGTGCAGTTCTTC. This sequence encodes CASSPMGLTNVQFF.

The chain carries TRBV11-2 and TRBJ2-1; the match to TRBD2 covers 9 bases. J gave up 3 bases and V 5 bases, and 5 bases lay outside the gene matches. Per germline, CDR1 SGHAT and CDR2 FQNNGV. The CDR3 consists of 15 residues. This chain's CDR3 is CASSGAGGIYNEQFF. The CDR3, as DNA: TGTGCCAGCAGCGGAGCGGGAGGAATCTACAATGAGCAGTTCTTC.

A few counts support this clonotype. The V and J genes are TRBV5-4 and TRBJ1-2; weak D call: TRBD1 (6 bases). V gave up 0 bases and J gave up 2 bases, with 11 bases separating them. This CDR3 has 15 residues. Germline CDR1 reads SGHNT; CDR2 reads YYREEE (reference sequence). CDR3 DNA: TGTGCCAGCAGCTTGGTGGCAGGGGCGAACTATGGCTACACCTTC. It specifies CASSLVAGANYGYTF.

This clonotype was counted at least ten times. The V call is TRBV7-8, the J call TRBJ1-2; no definite D call. Germline V CDR1 and CDR2: SGHVS, FQNEAQ. V was cut by 1 base and J by 8 bases, with 14 bases left in between. The CDR3 covers 14 residues. The CDR3 DNA follows: TGTGCCAGCAGCTTAGGGGTGGTTGTTGGGGGCTACACCTTC. Its protein is CASSLGVVVGGYTF.

This clonotype was recorded many times. The chain has TRBV6-1 and TRBJ2-2; D uncertain. V gave up 7 bases and J gave up 1 base, with 13 bases separating them. The CDR3 runs 15 residues. CDR1 MNHNS and CDR2 SASEGT come from the germline V gene. CDR3 amino acids: CASTDVAWNTGELFF. As DNA, the CDR3 is TGTGCCAGCACCGACGTGGCGTGGAACACCGGGGAGCTGTTTTTT.

This clonotype was picked up many times. The J gene is TRBJ2-7, the V gene TRBV5-1; 8 nucleotides match TRBD1. Germline lookup yields CDR1 SGHRS and CDR2 YFSETQ. This CDR3 is built from 15 residues. Germline trimming cut 2 bases from V and 4 bases from J; bases unmatched to any gene: 8. CDR3 protein: CASSFWQGAGYEQYF. CDR3 in DNA: TGCGCCAGCAGCTTCTGGCAGGGGGCCGGTTACGAGCAGTACTTC.

The J gene is TRBJ1-6, the V gene TRBV5-6; D is ambiguous. The ends were cut back, 4 bases at V and 7 bases at J, with 15 bases in the middle. This CDR3 contains 15 residues. CDR1 and CDR2 (germline): SGHDT, YYEEEE. CDR3 region: CASSVDLAGNSPLHF. As DNA, the CDR3 is TGTGCCAGCAGCGTCGACTTAGCGGGGAATTCACCCCTCCACTTT.

This clonotype was observed many times. The chain couples TRBV12-3 or TRBV12-4 to TRBJ1-5; TRBD1 might be the D (6 bases). The CDR3 consists of 15 residues. Trimming removed 8 bases at V and 6 bases at J, with 20 bases between. As DNA, the CDR3 is TGTGCCAGCGGCCACCCTCAGGGGTTCTCTCAGCCCCAGCATTTT. This translates into CASGHPQGFSQPQHF.

In this sample, this clonotype turned up many times. The chain uses TRBV20-1 and TRBJ2-2, with 9 bases identical to TRBD1. J was trimmed by 6 bases and V by 2 bases; bases with no gene match: 4. The CDR3 runs 14 residues. In germline, CDR1 is DFQATT, CDR2 SNEGSKA (reference sequence). The CDR3 DNA reads TGCAGTGCTAGACCGACAGGGGGACCCGGGGAGCTGTTTTTT. It encodes CSARPTGGPGELFF.